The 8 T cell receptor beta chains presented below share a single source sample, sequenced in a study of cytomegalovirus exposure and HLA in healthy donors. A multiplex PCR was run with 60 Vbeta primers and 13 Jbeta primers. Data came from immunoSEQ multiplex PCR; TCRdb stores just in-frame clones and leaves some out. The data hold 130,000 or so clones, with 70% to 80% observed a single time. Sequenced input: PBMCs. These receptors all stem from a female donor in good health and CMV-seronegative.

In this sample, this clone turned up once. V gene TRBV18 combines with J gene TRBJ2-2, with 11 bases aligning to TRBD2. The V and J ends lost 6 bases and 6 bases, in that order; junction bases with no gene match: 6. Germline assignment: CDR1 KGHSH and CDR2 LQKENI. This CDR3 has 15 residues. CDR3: CASSAGLAVPGELFF. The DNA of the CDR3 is TGTGCCAGCTCCGCGGGACTAGCGGTACCCGGGGAGCTGTTTTTT.

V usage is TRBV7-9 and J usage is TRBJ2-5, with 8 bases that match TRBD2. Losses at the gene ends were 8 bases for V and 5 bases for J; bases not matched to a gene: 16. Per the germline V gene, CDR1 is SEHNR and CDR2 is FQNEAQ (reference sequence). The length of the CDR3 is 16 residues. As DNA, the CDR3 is TGTGCCAGCTCCGGGGGGGGACTCACACTGGCGGAGACCCAGTACTTC. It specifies CASSGGGLTLAETQYF.

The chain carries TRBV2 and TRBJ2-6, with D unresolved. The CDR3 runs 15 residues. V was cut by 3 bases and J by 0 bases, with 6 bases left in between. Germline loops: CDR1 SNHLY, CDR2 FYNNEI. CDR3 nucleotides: TGTGCCAGCAGTGACGTCCCCTCTGGGGCCAACGTCCTGACTTTC. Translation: CASSDVPSGANVLTF.

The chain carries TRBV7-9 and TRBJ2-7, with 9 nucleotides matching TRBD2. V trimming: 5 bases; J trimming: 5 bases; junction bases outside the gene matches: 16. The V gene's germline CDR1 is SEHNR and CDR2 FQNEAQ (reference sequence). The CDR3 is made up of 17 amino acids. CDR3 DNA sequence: TGTGCCAGCAGCCCAGGCGCGGGAGGGGTTTTTGAAGACGAGCAGTACTTC. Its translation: CASSPGAGGVFEDEQYF.

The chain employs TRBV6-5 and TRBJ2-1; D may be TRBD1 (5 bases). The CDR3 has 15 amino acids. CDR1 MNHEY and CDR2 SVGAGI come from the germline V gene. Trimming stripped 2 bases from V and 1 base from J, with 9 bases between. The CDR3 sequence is CASSYGAESYNEQFF. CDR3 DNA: TGTGCCAGCAGTTACGGGGCGGAGTCCTACAATGAGCAGTTCTTC.

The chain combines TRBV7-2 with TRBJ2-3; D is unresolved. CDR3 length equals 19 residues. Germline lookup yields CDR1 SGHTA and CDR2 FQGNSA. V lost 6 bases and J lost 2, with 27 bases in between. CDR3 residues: CASRGQIVDRWRDTDTQYF. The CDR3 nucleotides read TGTGCCAGCAGGGGCCAGATCGTAGATCGCTGGCGAGACACAGATACGCAGTATTTT.

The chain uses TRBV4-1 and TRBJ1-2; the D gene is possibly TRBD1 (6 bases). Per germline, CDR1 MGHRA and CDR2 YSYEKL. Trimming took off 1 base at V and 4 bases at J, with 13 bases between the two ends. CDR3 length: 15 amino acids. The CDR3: CASSQAGGGGYGYTF. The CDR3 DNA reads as TGCGCCAGCAGCCAAGCGGGAGGAGGGGGCTATGGCTACACCTTC.

The DNA of the CDR3 is TGCGCCAGCAGCTTGTTTGGCGGAGCAAACACAGATACGCAGTATTTT. Translated: CASSLFGGANTDTQYF. The chain carries TRBV5-1 and TRBJ2-3; D is ambiguous. The CDR3 sequence is 16 residues long. The germline V and J ends were trimmed by 1 base and 2 bases, with 14 bases remaining between them. Germline values: CDR1 SGHRS, CDR2 YFSETQ. Based on the CDR3 plus reference TRBV5-1 and TRBJ2-3, the full variable domain is KAGVTQTPRYLIKTRGQQVTLSCSPISGHRSVSWYQQTPGQGLQFLFEYFSETQRNKGNFPGRFSGRQFSNSRSEMNVSTLELGDSALYLCASSLFGGANTDTQYFGPGTRLTVL.